Below are 15 T cell receptor beta chains sequenced from a single sample in a study of T-cell reconstitution after alpha-beta-depleted transplantation in children (dated by TCRdb to 2016 to 2017). The library was generated by PCR. Sequencing instrument: Illumina HiSeq 2500. Molecular barcoding was employed in the preparation of TCR libraries, with unique molecular identifiers being used to normalize TCRbeta repertoire quantification. The public sequencing data were trimmed at Q25 with fastp and processed into clonotypes with MiXCR by TCRdb, which kept only in-frame beta chains. Rows with one shared CDR3 protein collapse into an entry with the most common genes and DNA. The sample yields some 8,000 distinct CDR3 sequences; 30% were counted once. In total, the top ten clones hold 2.2% of the sample. The sample's time point label, in plain terms: day 60 (about 2 months) after transplantation. Sample treatment or condition, as interpreted from the label and publication: allogeneic hematopoietic cell transplantation with graft depleted of TCRalphabeta T cells and CD19 B cells.

This sample comprised peripheral blood, obtained 60 days after TCRalphabeta/CD19-depleted stem cell transplant. Source of these receptors: a boy younger than two who had a stem cell transplant for SCID, so the T cells may come from the graft donor.

CDR3 nucleotides: TGCGCCAGCAGCCAAGTGAGACCGGGACATAAAGAGACCCAGTACTTC. Its translation is CASSQVRPGHKETQYF. V gene TRBV4-1 combines with J gene TRBJ2-5; D is perhaps TRBD1 (6 bases). Germline V CDR1 and CDR2: MGHRA, YSYEKL. The ends were cut back, 1 base at V and 3 bases at J, with 15 bases in the middle. The CDR3 extends over 16 amino acids.

In its sample, this clonotype ranks as medium-sized. V usage is TRBV6-5 and J usage is TRBJ2-5; tentatively, D is TRBD1 (6 bases). Per germline, CDR1 MNHEY and CDR2 SVGAGI. V shed 0 bases and J shed 0 bases, with 14 bases lying between them. The CDR3 loop spans 17 amino acids. CDR3 nucleotides: TGTGCCAGCAGTTACTCTATGACAGGAACAAACCAAGAGACCCAGTACTTC. Encoded protein: CASSYSMTGTNQETQYF.

This clonotype is medium-sized by share. The chain links TRBV20-1 to TRBJ2-7; D tentatively reads TRBD1 or TRBD2 (5 bases each). Germline CDR1 reads DFQATT; CDR2 reads SNEGSKA (reference sequence). V lost 2 bases to trimming and J lost 3 bases, with 11 bases between them. The CDR3 is made up of 13 amino acids. In DNA, the CDR3 is TGCAGTGCTAGAAGAGGGGACGACTACGAGCAGTACTTC. It codes for CSARRGDDYEQYF.

This clonotype was seen repeatedly, ten times or more. CDR3 nucleotides: TGTGCCAGTAGTCCATGGGACAGCCCCTTCTACGAGCAGTACTTC. This translates into CASSPWDSPFYEQYF. The chain carries TRBV19 and TRBJ2-7; 7 bases match TRBD1. CDR1 is LNHDA, CDR2 SQIVND, per germline (reference sequence). Trimming at V came to 5 bases and at J to 3 bases, leaving 10 bases not matched to a gene. The CDR3 is 15 residues long.

This clonotype is classed as medium-sized. The genes are TRBV20-1 and TRBJ1-2, with D uncertain. CDR1 is DFQATT and CDR2 is SNEGSKA in the germline V gene (reference sequence). Trimming pared 0 bases from V and 8 bases from J, leaving 10 bases between. CDR3 size: 12 residues. CDR3 sequence reads: CSARDGRRGYTF. The CDR3 coding sequence is TGCAGTGCTAGAGACGGGCGTAGAGGCTACACCTTC.

Within the sample, this clonotype is medium-sized (0.01 to 0.1%). J is TRBJ1-6 and V is TRBV4-1, with 9 bases aligning to TRBD1. The trim removed 1 base at V and 9 bases at J, leaving 4 bases unmatched. From germline, CDR1 is MGHRA and CDR2 YSYEKL. The CDR3 length is 15 residues. The CDR3 protein is CASSQVDRGTSPLHF. In DNA, the CDR3 is TGCGCCAGCAGCCAAGTCGACAGGGGGACTTCACCCCTCCACTTT.

This clonotype was observed many times. The DNA is omitted, as the CDR3 cannot be located on it reliably, and the CDR3 follows TCRdb's listing. This chain uses TRBV9 with TRBJ2-5; TRBD1 is taken as the D call from the table, unchecked against the DNA. The CDR3 is made up of 13 amino acids, end residues included. CDR1 SGDLS and CDR2 YYNGEE come from the germline V gene. CDR3 region: CASSVGQGTIRYF.

This clonotype has more than one count but fewer than ten. V gene TRBV5-6 combines with J gene TRBJ2-1; perhaps D is TRBD1 or TRBD2 (5 bases each). CDR1 is SGHDT, CDR2 YYEEEE, per germline. V was pared by 6 bases and J by 1 base, with 14 bases between. This CDR3 has 15 amino acids. CDR3 nucleotides: TGTGCCAGCAACCCTTTGGGGGAGTCCTACAATGAGCAGTTCTTC. Residues: CASNPLGESYNEQFF. The full variable domain, rest sourced from reference TRBV5-6 and TRBJ2-1, is DAGVTQSPTHLIKTRGQQVTLRCSPKSGHDTVSWYQQALGQGPQFIFQYYEEEERQRGNFPDRFSGHQFPNYSSELNVNALLLGDSALYLCASNPLGESYNEQFFGPGTRLTVL.

The V gene is TRBV10-3, the J gene TRBJ2-1; tentative D call: TRBD2 (5 bases). Trimming took off 7 bases at V and 3 bases at J, with 10 bases between the two ends. CDR3 length: 13 residues. The germline V gene encodes CDR1 ENHRY and CDR2 SYGVKD. This chain's CDR3 is CAIMPGVYNEQFF. The DNA for the CDR3 is TGTGCCATCATGCCCGGGGTCTACAATGAGCAGTTCTTC.

V is TRBV5-4 and J is TRBJ2-3; D gene uncertain. The ends were cut back, 0 bases at V and 3 bases at J, with 5 bases in the middle. Germline CDR1 SGHNT, CDR2 YYREEE (reference sequence). This CDR3 comprises 13 residues. CDR3 DNA sequence: TGTGCCAGCAGCTTGGCACCTACAGATACGCAGTATTTT. It codes for CASSLAPTDTQYF.

This clonotype was seen just once. The genes are TRBV4-2 and TRBJ2-2; D remains unclear. V lost 1 base and J lost 0, with 18 bases in between. This CDR3 is built from 19 residues. Germline V gene sequence: CDR1 LGHNA, CDR2 YNFKEQ. This chain's CDR3 is CASSQVGRKYAANTGELFF. The CDR3 nucleotides read TGTGCCAGCAGCCAAGTTGGGCGGAAGTATGCAGCGAACACCGGGGAGCTGTTTTTT.

The CDR3 region has the DNA TGCGCCAGCAGCTACCAAGGACTTAGCGGGGGAGGTCCAGATACGCAGTATTTT. This codes for CASSYQGLSGGGPDTQYF. This sequence joins TRBV4-1 and TRBJ2-3; 9 nucleotides match TRBD2. Germline values: CDR1 MGHRA, CDR2 YSYEKL. V lost 5 bases and J lost 4; bases outside the gene matches: 16. This CDR3 comprises 18 residues.

By proportion, this clonotype is medium-sized. The rearrangement uses TRBV20-1 and TRBJ1-6; unclear D gene. The CDR3 is 14 amino acids. Germline V lookup: CDR1 DFQATT, CDR2 SNEGSKA (reference sequence). Deletions cut 6 bases from V and 6 bases from J, with 15 bases between. CDR3 protein: CSALRRRTNSPLHF. CDR3 sequence (DNA): TGCAGTGCCCTCAGGCGGAGGACTAATTCACCCCTCCACTTT.

This clonotype was counted only a few times. V usage is TRBV7-6 and J usage is TRBJ1-1; 7 nucleotides agree with TRBD1. This CDR3 comprises 15 residues. V trimming: 3 bases; J trimming: 4 bases; junction bases outside the gene matches: 8. Germline CDR1 SGHVS, CDR2 FNYEAQ. The CDR3 protein is CASSFRTGGSTEAFF. DNA for the CDR3: TGTGCCAGCAGCTTCCGGACAGGTGGGAGCACTGAAGCTTTCTTT.

The chain joins TRBV4-1 to TRBJ2-7; TRBD2 agrees at 9 bases. The CDR3 totals 18 residues. The germline V gene encodes CDR1 MGHRA and CDR2 YSYEKL. The V segment lost 0 bases and the J segment 3 bases; nucleotides outside the gene matches: 12. CDR3 DNA sequence: TGCGCCAGCAGCCAAGATCCCCCCCATAGCGGGAGCCACTACGAGCAGTACTTC. It specifies CASSQDPPHSGSHYEQYF.